The T cell receptor beta chain under discussion was sequenced for a study of radiotherapy plus CTLA-4 blockade in lung cancer. Study overall: Objective response was observed in roughly a sixth of patients, and disease control in approximately 30%. Points from the study as a whole: Tumor-derived TCR clones expanded in blood after radiotherapy plus ipilimumab. Interferon-beta and early blood T cell clone dynamics reportedly predicted response best.

TCRdb keeps only in-frame clones here, not all; method: immunoSEQ multiplex PCR. Of about 80,000 clones listed, 70% to 85% are singletons. This CDR3 has 13 residues. Germline lookup yields CDR1 GTSNPN and CDR2 SVGIG (reference sequence). Between the trimmed V and J ends, which lost 1 base and 9 bases, there was a span of 15 bases. On this clone: The antigen is not known.

Patients in the study, people with chemo-refractory metastatic non-small-cell lung cancer, received focal radiation plus ipilimumab CTLA-4 blockade. The TCR was taken from a human donor with non-small cell lung cancer who had stable disease on radiotherapy plus ipilimumab. The chain employs TRBV30 and TRBJ1-2; maybe TRBD1 (6 bases). This specimen was peripheral blood, taken from a patient treated with radiotherapy plus ipilimumab. CDR3 region: CAWSERQGLRYTF. CDR3 sequence (DNA): TGTGCCTGGAGTGAGCGGCAGGGGCTTCGCTACACCTTC.